These 30 T cell receptor beta chains came from one sample sequenced in a study of shared clonotypes between healthy human individuals. Profiling relied on immunoSEQ multiplex PCR, and the TCRdb table lists in-frame clones only, not all of them. The table has about 990,000 clones, around 82% seen once. Sequencing was performed on memory CD4+ T cells from PBMCs. Specified subset: CD45RA-negative fraction. These TCRs come from a man between 18 and 29 years old in good health. Some clones in this sample may be carry-over from other donors' samples.

The chain recombines TRBV20-1 with TRBJ1-2; D is undetermined. Per the germline V gene, CDR1 is DFQATT and CDR2 is SNEGSKA (reference sequence). This CDR3 comprises 10 residues. V lost 3 bases, J lost 7 bases, and 6 bases lay in between. Here the CDR3 reads CSASSVGYTF. The CDR3 nucleotides read TGCAGTGCTAGTTCCGTTGGCTACACCTTC.

A note on this clone: In this CDR3 the conserved last residue, phenylalanine or tryptophan, is missing, so a read error is likely. This chain connects TRBV28 to TRBJ2-4, with 9 bases fitting TRBD1. This CDR3 has 12 residues. Trimming took 8 bases from V and 8 from J; bases not matched to a gene: 4. Germline CDR1 MDHEN, CDR2 SYDVKM. CDR3 protein: CASGQGRDIQYL. The DNA for the CDR3 is TGTGCCAGCGGACAGGGGAGGGACATTCAGTACCTC.

As for this clone: Other DNA sequences from this sample encode an identical CDR3 as well. The chain has TRBV5-1 and TRBJ2-3, with 7 bases lining up with TRBD1. CDR3 size: 15 residues. The germline V gene has CDR1 SGHRS and CDR2 YFSETQ. V was clipped by 4 bases and J by 0 bases; unmatched bases: 5. The CDR3 DNA is TGCGCCAGCAGCCCCGGGACAGCTAGCACAGATACGCAGTATTTT. Its translation is CASSPGTASTDTQYF. The whole variable domain, filled in from reference TRBV5-1 and TRBJ2-3, reads KAGVTQTPRYLIKTRGQQVTLSCSPISGHRSVSWYQQTPGQGLQFLFEYFSETQRNKGNFPGRFSGRQFSNSRSEMNVSTLELGDSALYLCASSPGTASTDTQYFGPGTRLTVL.

The chain couples TRBV10-1 to TRBJ2-1; TRBD2 agrees at 8 bases. V was clipped by 0 bases and J by 0 bases; unmatched bases: 7. CDR3 length equals 18 residues. CDR1 WNHNN and CDR2 SYGVQD come from the germline V gene (reference sequence). CDR3 region: CASSESFSGTYSYNEQFF. CDR3 coding DNA: TGCGCCAGCAGTGAGTCATTTAGCGGGACCTACTCCTACAATGAGCAGTTCTTC.

This sequence joins TRBV5-1 and TRBJ2-5, with TRBD1 identical over 7 bases. Germline assignment: CDR1 SGHRS and CDR2 YFSETQ. Unmatched junction bases numbered 9, after V lost 7 bases and J lost 3 bases. The CDR3 spans 14 residues. The CDR3 nucleotides are TGCGCCAGCTTCCCGGGACAGCTGAAAGAGACCCAGTACTTC. Protein sequence: CASFPGQLKETQYF.

Many counts were recorded for this clone. The chain joins TRBV27 to TRBJ2-7, with D possibly called TRBD1 or TRBD2 (5 bases each). The V gene lost 8 bases and the J gene lost 4 bases, with 12 bases spanning the gap. Germline V gene data show CDR1 as MNHEY and CDR2 as SMNVEV (reference sequence). The CDR3 loop spans 12 amino acids. CDR3: CASWDRNYEQYF. CDR3 coding DNA: TGTGCCAGCTGGGACCGAAATTACGAGCAGTACTTC.

The table lists this clone with a few counts. Additional DNA sequences in this sample encode the identical CDR3. The chain employs TRBV27 and TRBJ2-5; the D is unclear. V gave up 3 bases and J gave up 1 base, with 6 bases separating them. The germline gives CDR1 MNHEY, CDR2 SMNVEV (reference sequence). This CDR3 contains 13 residues. In DNA form, the CDR3 reads TGTGCCAGCAGTTTCCGGTTCCAAGAGACCCAGTACTTC. Protein sequence: CASSFRFQETQYF.

The genes are TRBV27 and TRBJ1-1; D is unclear. V was pared by 2 bases and J by 1 base, with 8 bases between. Germline V gives CDR1 MNHEY, CDR2 SMNVEV (reference sequence). CDR3 length equals 14 residues. CDR3 nucleotide sequence: TGTGCCAGCAGTTTACTCTCCCAGAACACTGAAGCTTTCTTT. Protein: CASSLLSQNTEAFF.

The V gene is TRBV9, the J gene TRBJ2-1, with 8 bases fitting TRBD2. This CDR3 is built from 15 residues. After removal of 3 bases from V and 5 bases from J, the junction contained 7 bases not matched to a gene. Germline CDR1 is SGDLS and CDR2 is YYNGEE. CDR3 in DNA: TGTGCCAGCAGCGCAGAAAGCGGGAGAAACAATGAGCAGTTCTTC. Translated, it gives CASSAESGRNNEQFF.

The DNA of the CDR3 is TGTGCCAGCAGCTCCTGGGACAGTAGCACAGATACGCAGTATTTT. Translating it yields CASSSWDSSTDTQYF. This rearrangement joins TRBV7-9 to TRBJ2-3, with 7 bases lining up with TRBD1. The germline gives CDR1 SEHNR, CDR2 FQNEAQ (reference sequence). CDR3 length: 15 amino acids. The J segment lost 0 bases and the V segment lost 4 bases, leaving 4 bases of the junction unmatched.

The V gene is TRBV4-1, the J gene TRBJ2-3; the match to TRBD2 covers 7 bases. The CDR3 runs 19 residues. V lost 4 bases to trimming and J lost 2 bases; unmatched junction nucleotides: 18. CDR1 and CDR2 from the germline V gene are MGHRA and YSYEKL. CDR3 region: CASSPYGREGSPYTDTQYF. As DNA, the CDR3 is TGCGCCAGCAGCCCCTACGGTAGGGAGGGGTCCCCTTACACAGATACGCAGTATTTT.

The genes are TRBV7-9 and TRBJ2-5; TRBD1 aligns across 8 bases. CDR1 and CDR2 (germline): SEHNR, FQNEAQ (reference sequence). The CDR3 extends over 13 amino acids. J lost 7 bases, V lost 5 bases, and 6 bases had no gene match. The CDR3 DNA reads as TGTGCCAGCAGCAATCGGGACAGGCGGACCCAGTACTTC. Translated, it gives CASSNRDRRTQYF.

The V call is TRBV6-1, the J call TRBJ1-2, with TRBD1 matching 9 bases. The CDR3 is 16 amino acids. V was pared by 0 bases and J by 4 bases, with 6 bases of the junction left unmatched. Germline-derived CDR1 and CDR2 are MNHNS and SASEGT. DNA of the CDR3: TGTGCCAGCAGTGAAGCCTCGGGACAGGGACTCTATGGCTACACCTTC. Protein: CASSEASGQGLYGYTF.

The chain links TRBV7-9 to TRBJ1-1; no firm D call. The V gene's germline CDR1 is SEHNR and CDR2 FQNEAQ (reference sequence). The CDR3 extends over 16 amino acids. Trimming left V 3 bases short and J 0 bases short, with 14 bases between. The CDR3 protein is CASSFWVLNMNTEAFF. Here the CDR3 DNA reads TGTGCCAGCAGCTTCTGGGTACTCAACATGAACACTGAAGCTTTCTTT. The whole variable domain, remainder taken from reference TRBV7-9 and TRBJ1-1, is DTGVSQNPRHKITKRGQNVTFRCDPISEHNRLYWYRQTLGQGPEFLTYFQNEAQLEKSRLLSDRFSAERPKGSFSTLEIQRTEQGDSAMYLCASSFWVLNMNTEAFFGQGTRLTVV.

J is TRBJ2-2 and V is TRBV5-4, with 11 bases fitting TRBD2. V shed 4 bases and J 2 bases; nucleotides not matched to a gene: 10. Germline CDR1 reads SGHNT; CDR2 reads YYREEE (reference sequence). This CDR3 has 18 amino acids. The CDR3 bases are TGTGCCAGCAGCCCGCGGGGTCGACTAGCGGGAAACACCGGGGAGCTGTTTTTT. Its translation: CASSPRGRLAGNTGELFF.

This clone was seen a single time. This rearrangement joins TRBV11-2 to TRBJ2-3; TRBD1 is a possible D gene (9 bases). Trimming stripped 5 bases from V and 5 bases from J, with 20 bases between. This CDR3 has 16 residues. Germline loops: CDR1 SGHAT, CDR2 FQNNGV. The CDR3 DNA reads TGTGCCAGCAGCGACAGGGGGACTAGTAGGGGAGATACGCAGTATTTT. Residues: CASSDRGTSRGDTQYF.

This clone appeared a few times. The chain uses TRBV5-4 and TRBJ1-1; no firm D call. The V end lost 0 bases, the J end lost 4 bases, and 16 bases lay between the germline ends. This CDR3 region has 16 residues. Germline V gives CDR1 SGHNT, CDR2 YYREEE (reference sequence). CDR3 region: CASSLGGPRSGTEAFF. The CDR3 nucleotides read TGTGCCAGCAGCTTGGGTGGCCCCAGGAGTGGCACTGAAGCTTTCTTT.

Only one count was recorded for this clone. The chain links TRBV6-6 to TRBJ1-4, with D maybe TRBD1 (6 bases). Trimming stripped 2 bases from V and 5 bases from J, with 9 bases between. The CDR3 length is 14 residues. Germline loops: CDR1 MNHNY, CDR2 SVGAGI (reference sequence). The CDR3 region has the DNA TGTGCCAGCAGTTACCAGGGGAGAAATGAAAAACTGTTTTTT. This gives the protein CASSYQGRNEKLFF.

This clone occurred a few times. The chain combines TRBV5-1 with TRBJ2-2; either TRBD1 or TRBD2 may supply D (5 bases each). V was cut by 5 bases and J by 6 bases, with 8 bases left in between. There are 12 residues in the CDR3. Germline CDR1 and CDR2: SGHRS and YFSETQ. The CDR3 sequence: CASRGESGELFF. In nucleotides, the CDR3 is TGCGCCAGCAGGGGGGAATCCGGGGAGCTGTTTTTT.

As for this clone: The sample contains more than one DNA sequence encoding this CDR3. The V gene is TRBV19, the J gene TRBJ1-1, with TRBD1 matching over 8 bases. Germline CDR1 reads LNHDA; CDR2 reads SQIVND (reference sequence). V gave up 2 bases and J gave up 4 bases; unmatched junction bases: 0. The CDR3 runs 13 residues. CDR3 sequence: CASSITGGTEAFF. CDR3 DNA: TGTGCCAGTAGTATAACAGGGGGCACTGAAGCTTTCTTT.

The chain couples TRBV7-3 to TRBJ2-5; D perhaps matches TRBD1 (5 bases). The V gene lost 5 bases and the J gene lost 2 bases, with 15 bases spanning the gap. The CDR3 totals 15 residues. Germline CDR1 is SGHTA and CDR2 is FQGTGA. For the CDR3, the DNA is TGTGCCAGCAGCAGACAAAAAGACAGACAAGAGACCCAGTACTTC. Its protein is CASSRQKDRQETQYF.

The CDR3 coding sequence is TGTGCCAGCAGTGAAGAGAGCTTCTACACCGGGGAGCTGTTTTTT. It encodes CASSEESFYTGELFF. The J gene is TRBJ2-2, the V gene TRBV6-1, with D hard to call. The CDR3 sequence is 15 residues long. Trimming removed 1 base at V and 3 bases at J, with 9 bases between. Germline CDR1 MNHNS, CDR2 SASEGT.

V is TRBV29-1 and J is TRBJ2-1; 8 bases map to TRBD2. V lost 6 bases, J lost 9 bases, and 13 bases stayed unmatched. Germline loops: CDR1 SQVTM, CDR2 ANQGSEA. This CDR3 has 14 amino acids. CDR3 loop: CSVEYGSGMGEQFF. The CDR3 region has the DNA TGCAGCGTGGAGTACGGTAGCGGGATGGGTGAGCAGTTCTTC.

The chain recombines TRBV4-1 with TRBJ2-1; TRBD2 matches 10 bases. V was pared by 4 bases and J by 7 bases, with 13 bases of the junction left unmatched. CDR3 length: 17 residues. CDR1 and CDR2 (germline): MGHRA, YSYEKL. This chain's CDR3 is CASSPVAGGKSRNEQFF. The DNA of the CDR3 is TGCGCCAGCAGCCCTGTAGCGGGAGGCAAGTCAAGGAATGAGCAGTTCTTC.

This chain links TRBV30 with TRBJ2-7; D possibly matches TRBD1 or TRBD2 (5 bases each). This CDR3 is 15 amino acids long. V lost 3 bases, J lost 6 bases, and 21 bases lay in between. Germline values: CDR1 GTSNPN, CDR2 SVGIG (reference sequence). CDR3 DNA: TGTGCCTGGAGGGGGGACGGCCGGCTCTGGGGCGAGCAGTACTTC. Amino acid sequence: CAWRGDGRLWGEQYF.

This chain connects TRBV19 to TRBJ2-1; 8 bases fit TRBD1. CDR1 is LNHDA, CDR2 SQIVND, per germline (reference sequence). The CDR3 loop spans 14 amino acids. Losses at the gene ends were 5 bases for V and 7 bases for J; bases not matched to a gene: 7. This chain's CDR3 is CASSWQTGVNEQFF. Here the CDR3 DNA reads TGTGCCAGTAGTTGGCAGACAGGGGTAAATGAGCAGTTCTTC. The whole variable domain, filled in from reference TRBV19 and TRBJ2-1, reads DGGITQSPKYLFRKEGQNVTLSCEQNLNHDAMYWYRQDPGQGLRLIYYSQIVNDFQKGDIAEGYSVSREKKESFPLTVTSAQKNPTAFYLCASSWQTGVNEQFFGPGTRLTVL.

This rearrangement joins TRBV9 to TRBJ1-2; D gene unclear. Between the trimmed V and J ends, which lost 0 bases and 4 bases, there was a span of 7 bases. The length of the CDR3 is 13 residues. CDR1 and CDR2 from the germline V gene are SGDLS and YYNGEE. As DNA, the CDR3 is TGTGCCAGCAGCGTAGTTGTTGGCTATGGCTACACCTTC. Residues: CASSVVVGYGYTF.

The chain recombines TRBV29-1 with TRBJ2-7; D possibly uses TRBD1 or TRBD2 (5 bases each). Trimming shortened V by 1 base and J by 3 bases, and 10 bases separated the two germline ends. CDR1 and CDR2 (germline): SQVTM, ANQGSEA. This CDR3 comprises 13 residues. CDR3 DNA sequence: TGCAGCGTTGAAGGTGGGGGAGACTACGAGCAGTACTTC. Its translation: CSVEGGGDYEQYF.

V is TRBV6-5 and J is TRBJ1-1; weak D call: TRBD1 (5 bases). CDR1 MNHEY and CDR2 SVGAGI come from the germline V gene. There are 15 residues in the CDR3. Trimming shortened V by 0 bases and J by 1 base, and 9 bases separated the two germline ends. The CDR3 reads CASSYSLGTNTEAFF. In nucleotides, the CDR3 is TGTGCCAGCAGTTACTCGTTAGGGACGAACACTGAAGCTTTCTTT.

V and J are TRBV30 and TRBJ2-7; D tentatively fits TRBD1 or TRBD2 (5 bases each). CDR3 size: 15 residues. The germline V and J ends were trimmed by 0 bases and 2 bases, with 14 bases remaining between them. In germline, CDR1 is GTSNPN, CDR2 SVGIG (reference sequence). The CDR3 sequence: CAWSVNGDGAYEQYF. The DNA for the CDR3 is TGTGCCTGGAGTGTAAACGGGGACGGAGCCTACGAGCAGTACTTC.